The following is a T cell receptor (beta chain) sequence with its context. No antigen is known for it. No qualities accompany the bases; no much larger clone lies one base away. The data were obtained in a study of cytomegalovirus exposure and HLA in healthy donors (TCRdb year 2017). With respect to the entire study: According to a later analysis, the roughly 120 validation repertoires were produced on the same platform as the approximately 620 repertoires of the first cohort. The study aimed to test whether cataloging public T cell receptors could reveal signatures of past pathogen exposure. Besides the first cohort of under 700 subjects, a separate validation cohort made up of about 120 different subjects was used. To predict cytomegalovirus infection status, the study brought together high-throughput TCR immunosequencing, statistical association of individual TCRs with disease status, and machine learning.

Results and caveats for the whole study, not just this receptor: A later analysis had no HLA typing for the validation cohort, so co-occurrence there was scored across all 110 or so repertoires. A later analysis found that TCRs clustered in the first cohort also tended to co-occur in the roughly 120 validation repertoires, with 94% of cluster scores above 0. Across donors, most TCR sequences were observed very rarely, whereas some public TCRs were present in many individuals. In both the original and validation cohorts, the classifier was reported to diagnose cytomegalovirus status with high specificity and sensitivity. In the study, about 150 TCR beta chains were listed as associated with cytomegalovirus. The authors suggested that the approach could potentially be generalized to other disease states and immunological phenotypes. In vitro tests confirmed that a few of the cytomegalovirus-associated TCR beta chains recognize cytomegalovirus antigens.

Libraries were prepared through the immunoSEQ multiplex PCR assay. The source study handled its data this way. To diagnose cytomegalovirus status from the catalog of TCR beta chain sequences, a statistical classification framework was built. Drawn from immuneACCESS, this table holds only the in-frame rearrangements with V and J called that TCRdb kept. Clones are partly lost; checked studies trace under half to an unresolved V gene and leave the rest unexplained. D and trimming come from the DNA, and the V and J calls and clone size come from that table. For this sample there are approximately 220,000 clones; roughly 84% appear just once. More than 13% of the sample lies in the top ten. CDR1 and CDR2 (KGHSH, LQKENI) derive from the germline V gene. A distance of 15 bases separates the germline ends of V and J, which lose 3 bases and 4 bases respectively. The CDR3 contains 15 residues, cysteine and phenylalanine counted. The retained sequence is limited to the CDR3, 45 bases, with the frame set at the first base.

The donors belonged to the validation cohort of under 150 subjects, which was separate from the approximately 700-subject first cohort. This sequence originates from a woman aged 25 to 39 in good health and CMV-seropositive. What was sequenced was PBMCs. The receptor chain draws on TRBV18 and TRBJ1-1, with TRBD1 as a weak D call on 6 bases. The DNA sequence reads TGTGCCAGCTCACCGCGGGTCGTGGGGGCCACTGAAGCTTTCTTT. It codes for CASSPRVVGATEAFF. This CDR3, with the reference TRBV18 and TRBJ1-1 proteins standing in past its ends, gives the full variable domain NAGVMQNPRHLVRRRGQEARLRCSPMKGHSHVYWYRQLPEEGLKFMVYLQKENIIDESGMPKERFSAEFPKEGPSILRIQQVVRGDSAAYFCASSPRVVGATEAFFGQGTRLTVV.